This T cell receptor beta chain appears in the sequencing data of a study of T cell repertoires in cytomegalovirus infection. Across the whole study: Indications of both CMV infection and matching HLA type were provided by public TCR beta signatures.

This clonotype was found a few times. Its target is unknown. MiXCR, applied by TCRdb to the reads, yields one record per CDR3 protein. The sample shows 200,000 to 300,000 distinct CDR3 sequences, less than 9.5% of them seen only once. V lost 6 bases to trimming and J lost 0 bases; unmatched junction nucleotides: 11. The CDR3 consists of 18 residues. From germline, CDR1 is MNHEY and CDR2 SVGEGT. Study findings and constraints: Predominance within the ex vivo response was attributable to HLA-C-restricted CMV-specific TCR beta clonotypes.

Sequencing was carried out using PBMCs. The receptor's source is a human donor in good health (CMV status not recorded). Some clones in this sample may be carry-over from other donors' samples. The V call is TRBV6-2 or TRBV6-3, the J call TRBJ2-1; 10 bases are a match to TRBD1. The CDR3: CASSPGTGAASSYNEQFF. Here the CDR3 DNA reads TGTGCCAGCAGCCCTGGGACAGGGGCGGCTAGCTCCTACAATGAGCAGTTCTTC.